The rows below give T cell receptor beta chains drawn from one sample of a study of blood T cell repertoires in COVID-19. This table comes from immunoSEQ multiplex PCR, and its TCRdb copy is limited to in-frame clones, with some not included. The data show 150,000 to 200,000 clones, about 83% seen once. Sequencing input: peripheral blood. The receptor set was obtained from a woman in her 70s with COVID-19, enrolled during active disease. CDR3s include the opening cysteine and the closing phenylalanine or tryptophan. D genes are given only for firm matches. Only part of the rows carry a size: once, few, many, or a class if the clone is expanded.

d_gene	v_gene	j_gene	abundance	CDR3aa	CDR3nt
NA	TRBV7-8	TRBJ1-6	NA	CASSFVNSPLHF	TGTGCCAGCAGCTTTGTAAATTCACCCCTCCACTTT
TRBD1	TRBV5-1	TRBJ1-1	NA	CASSFYRGNTEAFF	TGCGCCAGCAGCTTTTACAGGGGAAACACTGAAGCTTTCTTT
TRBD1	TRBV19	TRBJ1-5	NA	CASRGDRSYSSQNYNQPQHF	TGTGCCAGTAGAGGGGACAGGTCTTATAGTTCTCAAAACTACAATCAGCCCCAGCATTTT
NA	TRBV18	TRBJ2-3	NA	CASSPPGRRGDTQYF	TGTGCCAGCTCACCACCGGGTAGGCGGGGAGATACGCAGTATTTT
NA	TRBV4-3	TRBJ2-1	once	CASSQALARNEQFF	TGCGCCAGCAGCCAAGCCCTAGCGCGAAATGAGCAGTTCTTC
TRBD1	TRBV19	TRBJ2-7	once	CASSTKMDRFYEQYF	TGTGCCAGTAGTACGAAAATGGACAGGTTCTACGAGCAGTACTTC
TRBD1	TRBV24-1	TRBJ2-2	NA	CATSDPRTGGTGELFF	TGTGCCACCAGTGACCCCCGGACAGGGGGCACCGGGGAGCTGTTTTTT
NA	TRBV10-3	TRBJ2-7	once	CAIRDTRLACSYEQYF	TGTGCCATCAGAGACACTCGGCTAGCGTGCTCCTACGAGCAGTACTTC
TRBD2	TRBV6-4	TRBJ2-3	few	CASSPLAGETDTQYF	TGTGCCAGCAGTCCACTAGCGGGAGAAACAGATACGCAGTATTTT
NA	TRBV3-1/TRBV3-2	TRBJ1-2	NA	CASSQGIQGNGYGYTF	TGTGCCAGCAGCCAAGGTATACAGGGAAACGGCTATGGCTACACCTTC
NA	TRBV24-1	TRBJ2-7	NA	CATSDLSRSLFGEQYF	TGTGCCACCAGTGATTTAAGCAGGTCGTTATTCGGAGAGCAGTACTTC
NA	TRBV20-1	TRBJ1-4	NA	CSARSNEKLFF	TGCAGTGCCCGCAGTAATGAAAAACTGTTTTTT
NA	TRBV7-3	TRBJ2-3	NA	CASSSYPTLGVDTQYF	TGTGCCAGCAGCTCATACCCCACACTAGGTGTTGATACGCAGTATTTT
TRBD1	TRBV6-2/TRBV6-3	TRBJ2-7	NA	CASSNTLDRAGYEQYF	TGTGCCAGCAGTAATACTCTGGACAGGGCAGGGTACGAGCAGTACTTC
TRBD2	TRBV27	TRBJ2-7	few	CASSRRTSGSLYEQYF	TGTGCCAGCAGTAGAAGGACTAGCGGGAGCCTTTACGAGCAGTACTTC
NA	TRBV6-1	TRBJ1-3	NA	CASSEKGDRRSGNTIYF	TGTGCCAGCAGTGAAAAGGGAGACAGGCGCTCTGGAAACACCATATATTTT
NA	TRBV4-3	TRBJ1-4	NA	CASSQEWSFPGEKLFF	TGCGCCAGCAGCCAAGAGTGGAGCTTCCCGGGTGAAAAACTGTTTTTT
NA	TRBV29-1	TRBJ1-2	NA	CSVWRYGYTF	TGCAGCGTTTGGAGGTATGGCTACACCTTC
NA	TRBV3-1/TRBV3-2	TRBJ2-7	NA	CASSQAGVNAGQYF	TGTGCCAGCAGCCAAGCGGGAGTAAACGCAGGGCAGTACTTC
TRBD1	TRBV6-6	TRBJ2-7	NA	CASSLGGAGVPYEQYF	TGTGCCAGCAGCCTAGGGGGCGCAGGGGTCCCCTACGAGCAGTACTTC
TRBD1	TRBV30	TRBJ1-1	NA	CAWRGTGAGNTEAFF	TGTGCCTGGAGAGGGACAGGGGCGGGGAACACTGAAGCTTTCTTT
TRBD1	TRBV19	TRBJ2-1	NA	CASNTGVKYNEQFF	TGTGCCAGTAATACAGGGGTAAAGTACAATGAGCAGTTCTTC